This T cell receptor beta chain was identified in a study of T-cell reconstitution after alpha-beta-depleted transplantation in children. As it was prepared, the TCRbeta library received unique molecular identifiers. TCRdb re-called the PCR reads through MiXCR, storing one row per CDR3 protein. This sample yields 200,000 to 250,000 distinct CDR3 sequences, of which approximately 8.4% are seen a single time; 35% belongs to the top ten. This CDR3 region has 13 residues. V lost 4 bases, J lost 7 bases, and 7 bases stayed unmatched. CDR1 SQVTM and CDR2 ANQGSEA come from the germline V gene. This clonotype was counted a few times.

The sample here was PBMCs, mostly from graft donor cells, taken 360 days after TCRalphabeta/CD19-depleted stem cell transplant. The TCR originated in a male patient between 2 and 10 years old who had a stem cell transplant for acute myeloid leukemia, so the T cells may come from the graft donor. The genes are TRBV29-1 and TRBJ2-5; 9 bases align to TRBD1. The CDR3 nucleotides are TGCAGCGTTGCTACAGGGGGCGTTGTGACCCAGTACTTC. As protein: CSVATGGVVTQYF. The whole variable domain, remainder taken from reference TRBV29-1 and TRBJ2-5, is SAVISQKPSRDICQRGTSLTIQCQVDSQVTMMFWYRQQPGQSLTLIATANQGSEATYESGFVIDKFPISRPNLTFSTLTVSNMSPEDSSIYLCSVATGGVVTQYFGPGTRLLVL.